This T cell receptor beta chain was identified during a study of blood T cell repertoires in COVID-19. CDR1 is SGHDN and CDR2 is FVKESK in the germline V gene. This CDR3 comprises 19 residues. V trimming: 0 bases; J trimming: 4 bases; junction bases outside the gene matches: 11. Generated by immunoSEQ multiplex PCR, the TCRdb table keeps only in-frame clones and is missing some. The sample lists around 100,000 clones; 88% were seen once. Sequenced: peripheral blood. The rearrangement links TRBV14 to TRBJ2-1, with 11 nucleotides matching TRBD2. The TCR was taken from a woman aged 60-75 years with acute or convalescent COVID-19. As DNA, the CDR3 is TGTGCCAGCAGCCAAGATCCCCGGCTAGCGGGAGGATCTTACAATGAGCAGTTCTTC. This sequence encodes CASSQDPRLAGGSYNEQFF.